The next 5 T cell receptor beta chains were all read from a single sample in a study of blood T cell repertoires in COVID-19. TCRdb keeps only in-frame clones here, not all; method: immunoSEQ multiplex PCR. The sample includes 250,000 to 300,000 clones, 86% of them seen just once. What was sequenced was peripheral blood. These receptors were obtained from a man under 40 with active or convalescent COVID-19.

Of note for this clone: The same CDR3 arises from other DNA sequences in this sample as well. The V call is TRBV27, the J call TRBJ2-7; TRBD1 is a possible D gene (5 bases). This CDR3 region has 13 residues. The germline V gene has CDR1 MNHEY and CDR2 SMNVEV (reference sequence). Trimming removed 2 bases at V and 5 bases at J, with 10 bases between. The CDR3 DNA sequence: TGTGCCAGCAGTTTAGGGCAGGGCAACGAGCAGTACTTC. Its translation: CASSLGQGNEQYF.

The chain is built from TRBV5-1 and TRBJ2-1, with a tentative D call TRBD2 (5 bases). V gave up 0 bases and J gave up 4 bases, with 11 bases separating them. The CDR3 extends over 15 amino acids. Germline values: CDR1 SGHRS, CDR2 YFSETQ. The CDR3 DNA sequence: TGCGCCAGCAGCTTGGACGGGGTTCAGTACAATGAGCAGTTCTTC. Its protein product is CASSLDGVQYNEQFF.

The chain has TRBV7-9 and TRBJ1-4; a weak D match, TRBD1 (5 bases). The V gene lost 2 bases and the J gene lost 12 bases, with 16 bases spanning the gap. Germline V lookup: CDR1 SEHNR, CDR2 FQNEAQ (reference sequence). The CDR3 consists of 14 residues. The CDR3 here is CASSLSAGGKELFF. Written as DNA, the CDR3 is TGTGCCAGCAGCTTATCTGCGGGGGGAAAGGAACTGTTTTTT.

A word on this clone: The junction differs from germline at one of its ends, possibly a read error. The V gene is TRBV7-8, the J gene TRBJ1-1; 10 nucleotides line up with TRBD1. The CDR3 is 15 residues long. Germline V lookup: CDR1 SGHVS, CDR2 FQNEAQ. The CDR3 sequence: CASSSPGQGNAEAFF. The CDR3 nucleotides are TGTGCCAGCAGCTCTCCGGGACAGGGGAACGCTGAAGCTTTCTTT.

The chain recombines TRBV2 with TRBJ1-3; TRBD1 aligns across 7 bases. The CDR3 contains 17 residues. The junction had 12 bases not matched to a gene; V was cut back by 6 bases and J by 1 base. Germline V gene sequence: CDR1 SNHLY, CDR2 FYNNEI. The CDR3 region has the DNA TGTGCCAGCAGGTCTCGGGACAGTACTCCATCTGGAAACACCATATATTTT. It translates to CASRSRDSTPSGNTIYF. Together with reference TRBV2 and TRBJ1-3, the CDR3 gives the full variable domain: EPEVTQTPSHQVTQMGQEVILRCVPISNHLYFYWYRQILGQKVEFLVSFYNNEISEKSEIFDDQFSVERPDGSNFTLKIRSTKLEDSAMYFCASRSRDSTPSGNTIYFGEGSWLTVV.